This T cell receptor beta chain was found in a study of blood T cell repertoires in COVID-19. This CDR3 spans 16 amino acids. V lost 1 base and J lost 7; bases outside the gene matches: 10. CDR1 and CDR2 from the germline V gene are LNHNV and YYDKDF (reference sequence). Sequenced by immunoSEQ multiplex PCR; TCRdb stores in-frame clones only, minus some. The sample yields about 84,000 clones, around four fifths seen once. This sequence was found in an elderly man with active or convalescent COVID-19. This chain joins TRBV15 and TRBJ1-2; 9 bases map to TRBD1. The sample comprised peripheral blood. CDR3 residues: CATSRAPGQGSGGYTF. The CDR3 coding sequence is TGTGCCACCAGCAGAGCCCCGGGACAGGGATCAGGTGGCTACACCTTC.